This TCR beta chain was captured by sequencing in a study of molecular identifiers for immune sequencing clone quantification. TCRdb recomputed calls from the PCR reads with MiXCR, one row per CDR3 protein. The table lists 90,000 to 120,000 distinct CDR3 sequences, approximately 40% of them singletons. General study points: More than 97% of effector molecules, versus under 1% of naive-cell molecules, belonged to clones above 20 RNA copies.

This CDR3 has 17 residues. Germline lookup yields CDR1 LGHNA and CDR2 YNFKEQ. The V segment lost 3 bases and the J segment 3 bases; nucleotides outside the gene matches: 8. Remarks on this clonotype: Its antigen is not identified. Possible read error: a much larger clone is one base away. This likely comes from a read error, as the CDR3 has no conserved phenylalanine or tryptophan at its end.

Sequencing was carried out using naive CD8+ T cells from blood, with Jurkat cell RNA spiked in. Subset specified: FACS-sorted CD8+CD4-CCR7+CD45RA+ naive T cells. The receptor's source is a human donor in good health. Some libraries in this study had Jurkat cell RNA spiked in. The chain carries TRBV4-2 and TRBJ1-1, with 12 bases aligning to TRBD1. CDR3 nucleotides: TGTGCCAGCAGCCACGTCCCGGGACAGGGGGCGGACACTGAAGCTTTCATT. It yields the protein CASSHVPGQGADTEAFI.